This T cell receptor (beta chain) is from a study of OX40 agonist ivuxolimab in advanced cancers. A note on the overall study: Ivuxolimab was an agonistic, fully human IgG2 monoclonal antibody directed against OX40 (CD134), a costimulatory receptor. The paper covers the monotherapy dose-escalation part of the phase I ivuxolimab trial, which included N = 52 patients. The point of sequencing TCRbeta in the periphery was to test whether ivuxolimab changed TCR sequence diversity and drove clonal T-cell expansion. Intravenous ivuxolimab was administered to patients every 2 weeks at six dose levels: 0.01, 0.1, 0.3, 1.5, 3 and 10 mg/kg. Partial responses occurred in three dose-escalation patients: two with cutaneous melanoma and one with hepatocellular carcinoma. Of the roughly 51 dose-escalation patients, hepatocellular carcinoma was present in around 20, melanoma in roughly 15, renal cell carcinoma in 9 and head and neck cancer in 9. In the dose-escalation cohort, nearly 85% of patients were male, and the mean age was approximately 60 years with a range of roughly 23 to 90. Prior anti-PD-1, anti-PD-L1 or anti-CTLA-4 therapy was permitted, and 35% to 40% of dose-escalation patients had received checkpoint inhibitors.

Per the germline V gene, SNHLY is the CDR1 and FYNNEI is the CDR2. Spanning cysteine to phenylalanine, the CDR3 consists of 17 amino acids. Just the 51-base CDR3 DNA is kept, in frame starting at base 1. V drops 7 bases and J drops 2 bases, leaving 20 bases in between. Genomic DNA was extracted from sorted cells for sequencing of the TCRbeta CDR3 region. The immunoSEQ Assay was used to sequence the TCRbeta CDR3 regions. Imported from immuneACCESS, the table was reduced by TCRdb to in-frame sequences with V and J called. These copies leave out some clones; in studies compared against another copy, an unresolved V gene accounts for under half, and the cause of the remainder is not known. This sample comprises over 60,000 clones, over 80% of them detected only once. Around 1.8% of the sample goes to the ten largest clones. The trial excluded patients who had a history of autoimmune disease or were on systemic immunosuppression. In every dose cohort, peripheral blood was drawn for TCR sequencing at baseline, cycle 4 day 1, and cycle 7 day 1. The samples were drawn from a first-in-human, open-label, multicenter phase I dose-escalation trial of ivuxolimab. Adults with locally advanced or metastatic melanoma, renal cell carcinoma, hepatocellular carcinoma or head and neck squamous cell carcinoma were enrolled in the trial. Before TCR sequencing, CD4+ T cells and CD8+ T cells from peripheral blood were sorted into separate populations.

This clone was picked up one time. The specificity of this receptor is unknown. Base quality data are lacking; no much larger clone is found one base away. On the study overall, not on this receptor specifically: Clonal expansion of both CD4+ and CD8+ blood T cells was observed from baseline to week 6 at doses 0.1 to 3.0 mg/kg. After ivuxolimab, more expanded clones were found on average in CD8+ T cells than in CD4+ T cells. The antigen specificity of the peripheral T cells that underwent clonal expansion was not determined. In the 0.1-3.0 mg/kg groups, partial responders had among the lowest normalized peripheral clonal expansion, particularly in CD8+ T cells. Low levels of normalized T-cell clonal expansion were also seen in some nonresponding patients.

The source of this sequence is an adult with an advanced solid tumor such as melanoma, head and neck, liver or kidney cancer. Here the sequenced sample was CD4+ or CD8+ T cells sorted from blood, taken in a trial of the OX40 agonist ivuxolimab. Recombination joined TRBV2 with TRBJ2-2; a tentative D match to TRBD2 spans 7 bases. The CDR3 region has the sequence CASTQLGGARNTGELFF. The nucleotide sequence is given as TGTGCCAGCACCCAACTGGGGGGGGCGCGAAACACCGGGGAGCTGTTTTTT.